This record concerns one T cell receptor (beta chain) sequence. Its antigen is still unknown. Nothing much larger sits one base from this clone, and base qualities are not available. TCRbeta CDR3 regions were amplified from genomic DNA using the immunoSEQ Assay, a bias-controlled multiplex PCR. In the original analysis: The number of nucleated cells in each sample was estimated from the amplification of reference gene primers within the assay. Sequence reads were collapsed and filtered to measure the absolute abundance of every unique TCRbeta CDR3 rearrangement. For each sample, productive Simpson clonality was calculated as the square root of Simpson's diversity index across productive rearrangements. TCRdb stores this immuneACCESS table with in-frame sequences only. Part of the clones is absent; in the studies checked, under half of the shortfall reflects unresolved V genes, and no reason is known for the rest. Clone size and the V and J calls come from that table; the DNA yielded D and trimming. This sample is represented by about 88,000 clones; 87% of them were singletons. Jointly, the top ten make up around 15% of the sample.

The data were taken from a study of blood T cell repertoires in COVID-19 (dated by TCRdb to the early 2020s). Context from the whole study: Collaborator samples came from the United States, Italy and Spain and covered acute and convalescent phases of COVID-19. A freely available public database, intended as a resource for researchers studying the immune response to SARS-CoV-2, is where the repertoires were released. Subjects who had been exposed to COVID-19, were actively infected with it, or had recovered from it provided the deeply sampled blood TCRbeta repertoires that made up the dataset. Where available, HLA class I and class II types were obtained from metadata supplied by the sample provider rather than from assay-based typing. Samples were obtained from the ongoing ImmuneRACE study (first 160 participants) and from 1,254 subjects provided by 6 global collaborators. The prospective study material was composed of cDNA or gDNA derived from T cells, B-cell-depleted T cells, or PBMCs. Sample metadata almost always included a de-identified subject ID, COVID-19 status, age in years and sex. Broader findings and caveats from the paper: The amount of clinical and demographic metadata varied by source and participant and was provided uncurated.

Each collaborating institution followed its own protocols to collect whole blood in K2EDTA tubes. Collaborator samples were shipped for TCRbeta analysis as frozen whole blood, isolated PBMCs, or DNA extracted from either sample type. This TCR was sampled from a male donor with acute or convalescent COVID-19. Sequenced input: peripheral blood.

For the CDR3, the sequence is CASSEGTGGYGSPLHF. The DNA reads TGTGCCAGCAGTGAAGGAACAGGGGGATATGGTTCACCCCTCCACTTT. Recombination linked TRBV6-1 to TRBJ1-6; 8 bases in the middle match TRBD1. Taken from cysteine to phenylalanine, the CDR3 has 16 residues. The read is trimmed to its CDR3 DNA, 48 bases read in frame from base 1. According to the germline V gene, CDR1 reads MNHNS and CDR2 reads SASEGT. Unmatched junction bases come to 8, with V trimmed by 1 base and J by 9 bases.